These T cell receptor beta chains were read from a single sample in a study of PD-1 blockade in classical Hodgkin lymphoma. Only in-frame clones appear in the TCRdb table, and some are missing; sequencing was by immunoSEQ multiplex PCR. The data hold 15,000 or so clones, with 55% to 70% observed a single time. The source was peripheral blood mononuclear cells (PBMCs), collected at baseline. The receptor set was obtained from a human donor with classical Hodgkin lymphoma. Both conserved end residues are part of each CDR3. D genes are given only for firm matches. Clone size is shown for a subset of rows, as once, few, many or a class of expanded clone.

v_gene,abundance,j_gene,d_gene,CDR3nt,CDR3aa
TRBV18,.,TRBJ2-1,TRBD1,TGTGCCAGCTCACCATCGGGACAGGGGACTGAGCAGTTCTTC,CASSPSGQGTEQFF
TRBV30,.,TRBJ2-1,.,TGTGCCTGGAGTAGAGGTTTGAACAATGAGCAGTTCTTC,CAWSRGLNNEQFF
TRBV6-5,.,TRBJ2-7,.,TGTGCCAGCAGTATAGCGAGGAGCTCCTACGAGCAGTACTTC,CASSIARSSYEQYF
TRBV5-1,.,TRBJ2-1,TRBD2,TGCGCCAGCAGCCCAAGCGGGAGCTCCTACAATGAGCAGTTCTTC,CASSPSGSSYNEQFF
TRBV6-1,.,TRBJ1-6,.,TGTGCCAGCACCCCCTGGGGGAATAATTCACCCCTCCACTTT,CASTPWGNNSPLHF
TRBV5-7,.,TRBJ2-6,.,TGTGCCAGCTTTCCGGGCGTACAAAGTCGGGCCAACGTCCTGACTTTC,CASFPGVQSRANVLTF
TRBV10-3,.,TRBJ2-7,.,TGTGCCATCAGTGACTCAGGAGGGTTATACGAGCAGTACTTC,CAISDSGGLYEQYF
TRBV7-9,.,TRBJ2-7,.,TGTGCCAGCGAAGCCTCCTACGAGCAGTACTTC,CASEASYEQYF
TRBV11-2,.,TRBJ2-1,.,TGTGCCAGCAGCTTAGACGTAAGGGATGAGCAGTTCTTC,CASSLDVRDEQFF
TRBV18,few,TRBJ2-1,.,TGTGCCAGCTCACCGCAACGGGCATCGTACAATGAGCAGTTCTTC,CASSPQRASYNEQFF
TRBV4-2,.,TRBJ1-6,TRBD1,TGTGCCAGCAGCCAAGATACTAGGACAGGGCCGAATTCACCCCTCCACTTT,CASSQDTRTGPNSPLHF
TRBV15,.,TRBJ2-7,.,TGTGCCACCAGCAGAGATCGGACATCCTACGAGCAGTACTTC,CATSRDRTSYEQYF
TRBV6-6,.,TRBJ1-1,TRBD1,TGTGCCAGCAGTTACTCAGGGGGCGGCATCAGCGCTTTCTTT,CASSYSGGGISAFF
TRBV5-6,once,TRBJ2-2,.,TGTGCCAGCAGCTCCCGAAGGGCCGGGGAGCTGTTTTTT,CASSSRRAGELFF
TRBV7-9,.,TRBJ2-5,.,TGTGCCAGCAGCTTAGTCCCCAAACAAGAGACCCAGTACTTC,CASSLVPKQETQYF
TRBV2,.,TRBJ2-7,.,TGTGCCAGCAGGGCCACCCGGGACGAACAACTGGAGTACTTC,CASRATRDEQLEYF
TRBV28,.,TRBJ2-6,TRBD1,TGTGCCAGCAGTTTAGGACAGGCTGGGGCCAACGTCCTGACTTTC,CASSLGQAGANVLTF
TRBV6-6,.,TRBJ2-7,TRBD1,TGTGCCAGCAGCGACAGGGTAGACGAGCAGTACTTC,CASSDRVDEQYF
TRBV7-9,.,TRBJ2-5,TRBD1,TGTGCCAGCAGCCCGCCGGGACAGGGGATGGAGACCCAGTACTTC,CASSPPGQGMETQYF
TRBV6-6,.,TRBJ1-4,.,TGTGCCAGCAGTTACTCAGGGGATGGGAAAAAACTGTTTTTT,CASSYSGDGKKLFF
TRBV28,.,TRBJ1-6,.,TGTGCCAGCGGTCTCTCACCCCTCCACTTT,CASGLSPLHF
TRBV2,.,TRBJ1-1,.,TGTGCCAGCAGTGAGGCAGGGATGAACACTGAAGCTTTCTTT,CASSEAGMNTEAFF
TRBV27,medium-sized,TRBJ2-7,.,TGTGCCAGCAAAAAGGGGGGTGCCTCCCCACTCGAGCAGTACTTC,CASKKGGASPLEQYF
TRBV6-1,medium-sized,TRBJ2-7,.,TGTGCCAGCAGTGACTGGAACTACGAGCAGTACTTC,CASSDWNYEQYF
TRBV19,.,TRBJ2-7,.,TGTGCCAGTAGTATAACAGCCCGCTACGAGCAGTACTTC,CASSITARYEQYF
TRBV11-1,.,TRBJ2-7,.,TGTGCCAGCAGCTTCAGGGCAGCAGGATACGAGCAGTACTTC,CASSFRAAGYEQYF
TRBV2,.,TRBJ2-2,.,TGTGCCTCTCAAAAAACAGGGAACACCGGGGAGCTGTTTTTT,CASQKTGNTGELFF
TRBV15,.,TRBJ2-1,.,TGTGCCACCAGCAGAGGTGGGAATGACAATGAGCAGTTCTTC,CATSRGGNDNEQFF
TRBV6-1,.,TRBJ1-2,.,TGTGCCAGCAGCCCGCCGGGGTATGGCTACACCTTC,CASSPPGYGYTF
TRBV5-1,.,TRBJ1-2,.,TGCGCCAGCAGCTTTATCTCGACAGACTATGGCTACACCTTC,CASSFISTDYGYTF
TRBV4-1,.,TRBJ2-5,.,TGCGCCAGCAGCCCTCGGGGTGGAGGGAGCGGAGAGACCCAGTACTTC,CASSPRGGGSGETQYF